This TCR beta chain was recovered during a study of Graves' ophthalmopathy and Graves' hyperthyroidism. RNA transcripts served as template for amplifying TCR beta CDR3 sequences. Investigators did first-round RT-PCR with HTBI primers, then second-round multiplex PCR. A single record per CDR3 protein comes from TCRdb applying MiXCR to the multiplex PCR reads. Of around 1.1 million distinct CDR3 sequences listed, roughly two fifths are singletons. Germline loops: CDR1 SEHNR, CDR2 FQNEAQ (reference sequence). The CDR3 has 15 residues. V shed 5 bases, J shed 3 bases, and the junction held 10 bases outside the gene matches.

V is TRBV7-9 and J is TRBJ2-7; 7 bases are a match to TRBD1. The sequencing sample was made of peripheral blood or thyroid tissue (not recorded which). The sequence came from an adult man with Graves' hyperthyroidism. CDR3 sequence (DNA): TGTGCCAGCAGCCTAAGACAGGGAATAAGCTACGAGCAGTACTTC. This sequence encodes CASSLRQGISYEQYF.